This is a list of T cell receptor beta chains from one sample in a study of radiation and T cells in renal cell carcinoma. Sequencing used immunoSEQ multiplex PCR; TCRdb keeps in-frame clones, though not all of them. The sample records fewer than 25,000 clones, 45% to 70% being singletons. The specimen comprised tumor tissue, sampled from a patient whose treatment was nephrectomy without radiotherapy. These receptors were taken from a human donor with renal cell carcinoma. The CDR3 runs from the conserved cysteine through the conserved F or W. D genes are given only for firm matches. Clone size is not always given. Where it is, it says once, few, many or a class for expanded clones.

v_gene: TRBV5-1
j_gene: TRBJ1-2
abundance: -
d_gene: -
CDR3nt: TGCGCCAGCAGCTTAGACACCCCAGGCCTCTATGGCTACACCTTC
CDR3aa: CASSLDTPGLYGYTF

v_gene: TRBV27
j_gene: TRBJ1-2
abundance: few
d_gene: TRBD1
CDR3nt: TGTGCCAGCAGTTTGGCCGGGACAGGGTATAATGGCTACACCTTC
CDR3aa: CASSLAGTGYNGYTF

v_gene: TRBV5-1
j_gene: TRBJ2-1
abundance: many
d_gene: TRBD2
CDR3nt: TGCGCCAGCAGCCGGGGGGAATCCTACAATGAGCAGTTCTTC
CDR3aa: CASSRGESYNEQFF

v_gene: TRBV6-1
j_gene: TRBJ2-2
abundance: -
d_gene: -
CDR3nt: TGTGCCAGCAGTGAATACCTCGGGGAGCTGTTTTTT
CDR3aa: CASSEYLGELFF

v_gene: TRBV30
j_gene: TRBJ1-5
abundance: few
d_gene: -
CDR3nt: TGTGCCTGGAGTGTATTTGGGGGGGCCGGCAATCAGCCCCAGCATTTT
CDR3aa: CAWSVFGGAGNQPQHF

v_gene: TRBV10-2
j_gene: TRBJ1-1
abundance: few
d_gene: -
CDR3nt: TGCGCCAGCACTTGGGGAAGGGACACTGAAGCTTTCTTT
CDR3aa: CASTWGRDTEAFF

v_gene: TRBV27
j_gene: TRBJ2-2
abundance: few
d_gene: TRBD1
CDR3nt: TGTGCCAGCAGTAGACAGGGGGCAAGCGGGGAGCTGTTTTTT
CDR3aa: CASSRQGASGELFF

v_gene: TRBV10-3
j_gene: TRBJ1-3
abundance: -
d_gene: -
CDR3nt: TGTGCCATCAGTTTTCAGGGCCTCTCTGGAAACACCATATATTTT
CDR3aa: CAISFQGLSGNTIYF

v_gene: TRBV5-1
j_gene: TRBJ1-1
abundance: -
d_gene: -
CDR3nt: TGCGCCAGCAGCTTGGAAGGTCATGAAGCTTTCTTT
CDR3aa: CASSLEGHEAFF

v_gene: TRBV6-5
j_gene: TRBJ2-2
abundance: -
d_gene: -
CDR3nt: TGTGCCAGCAGTTACAGCGAGGGTGTCGGGGAGCTGTTTTTT
CDR3aa: CASSYSEGVGELFF

v_gene: TRBV5-1
j_gene: TRBJ1-1
abundance: -
d_gene: -
CDR3nt: TGCGCCAGCAGCTTGGAACGGGGGCGAGGGACTGAAGCTTTCTTT
CDR3aa: CASSLERGRGTEAFF

v_gene: TRBV12-5
j_gene: TRBJ2-3
abundance: -
d_gene: TRBD2
CDR3nt: TGTGCTAGTGGTTTGGGACTAGCGGGGGGGATTAGCACAGATACGCAGTATTTT
CDR3aa: CASGLGLAGGISTDTQYF

v_gene: TRBV5-6
j_gene: TRBJ1-1
abundance: once
d_gene: -
CDR3nt: TGTGCCAGCAGCCTCTCAGAGACAGGTTGGAACACTGAAGCTTTCTTT
CDR3aa: CASSLSETGWNTEAFF

v_gene: TRBV4-3
j_gene: TRBJ1-2
abundance: -
d_gene: TRBD1
CDR3nt: TGCGCCAGCAGCCAAGATGAGGGACAGGGGCACTATGGCTACACCTTC
CDR3aa: CASSQDEGQGHYGYTF

v_gene: TRBV25-1
j_gene: TRBJ1-1
abundance: few
d_gene: -
CDR3nt: TGTGCCAGCAGTGACCTCGGACAGAACACTGAAGCTTTCTTT
CDR3aa: CASSDLGQNTEAFF

v_gene: TRBV9
j_gene: TRBJ2-2
abundance: few
d_gene: TRBD1
CDR3nt: TGTGCCAGCAGCCACCCGACAGGGGTGACCGGGGAGCTGTTTTTT
CDR3aa: CASSHPTGVTGELFF

v_gene: TRBV7-8
j_gene: TRBJ2-7
abundance: -
d_gene: TRBD1
CDR3nt: TGTGCCAGCAGCGACCGGGACAGGGGTTTTGTGGCCTACGAGCAGTACTTC
CDR3aa: CASSDRDRGFVAYEQYF

v_gene: TRBV11-2
j_gene: TRBJ1-2
abundance: -
d_gene: TRBD1
CDR3nt: TGTGCCAGCAGCGGCCGGGACAGGGACTATGGCTACACCTTC
CDR3aa: CASSGRDRDYGYTF

v_gene: TRBV10-1
j_gene: TRBJ2-6
abundance: -
d_gene: -
CDR3nt: TGCGCCAGCAGTGAGTCAAATGTTTCGTTCTCTGGGGCCAACGTCCTGACTTTC
CDR3aa: CASSESNVSFSGANVLTF

v_gene: TRBV19
j_gene: TRBJ2-5
abundance: -
d_gene: -
CDR3nt: TGTGCCAGTAGTCCGGCTAGTTCCTCACAAGAGACCCAGTACTTC
CDR3aa: CASSPASSSQETQYF

v_gene: TRBV4-1
j_gene: TRBJ2-5
abundance: -
d_gene: TRBD1
CDR3nt: TGCGCCAGCAGCCAAGGGGACAGGGGGGTGTGGGAGACCCAGTACTTC
CDR3aa: CASSQGDRGVWETQYF

v_gene: TRBV19
j_gene: TRBJ2-7
abundance: few
d_gene: -
CDR3nt: TGTGCCAGTAGTATCGACAGCCTATCCTACGAGCAGTACTTC
CDR3aa: CASSIDSLSYEQYF

v_gene: TRBV5-1
j_gene: TRBJ2-1
abundance: -
d_gene: -
CDR3nt: TGCGCCAGCAGCTTGGGAAATGAGCAGTTCTTC
CDR3aa: CASSLGNEQFF

v_gene: TRBV14
j_gene: TRBJ2-5
abundance: -
d_gene: -
CDR3nt: TGTGCCAGTTCCATGATTGGAAAGACCCAGTACTTC
CDR3aa: CASSMIGKTQYF

v_gene: TRBV30
j_gene: TRBJ2-3
abundance: -
d_gene: -
CDR3nt: TGTGCCTGGGAGGAGGGGGGTGGCACAGATACGCAGTATTTT
CDR3aa: CAWEEGGGTDTQYF

v_gene: TRBV10-3
j_gene: TRBJ2-1
abundance: -
d_gene: -
CDR3nt: TGTGCCATCAGTGTAAGCGTTAATGAGCAGTTCTTC
CDR3aa: CAISVSVNEQFF

v_gene: TRBV6-5
j_gene: TRBJ2-2
abundance: -
d_gene: TRBD1
CDR3nt: TGTGCCAGCAGCAGACAGGGGTGGACCGGGGAGCTGTTTTTT
CDR3aa: CASSRQGWTGELFF

v_gene: TRBV12-5
j_gene: TRBJ2-7
abundance: -
d_gene: TRBD1
CDR3nt: TGTGCTAGTGGACCGGGACAGGGGCTCCACGAGCAGTACTTC
CDR3aa: CASGPGQGLHEQYF

v_gene: TRBV9
j_gene: TRBJ1-6
abundance: -
d_gene: -
CDR3nt: TGTGCCAGCAGCCCCCCCTCAGCGAATAATTCACCCCTCCACTTT
CDR3aa: CASSPPSANNSPLHF

v_gene: TRBV4-3
j_gene: TRBJ1-2
abundance: -
d_gene: TRBD1
CDR3nt: TGCGCCAGCAGCGATCGACAGGGGAGATTTAGCTATGGCTACACCTTC
CDR3aa: CASSDRQGRFSYGYTF

v_gene: TRBV7-2
j_gene: TRBJ1-1
abundance: -
d_gene: TRBD1
CDR3nt: TGTGCCAGCAGCGCCCGGACAGGGGGGATGACTGAAGCTTTCTTT
CDR3aa: CASSARTGGMTEAFF

v_gene: TRBV4-2
j_gene: TRBJ1-2
abundance: once
d_gene: TRBD1
CDR3nt: TGTGCCAGCAGCCAAGGGGGGACAGGCGCAGGACGACTCTATGGCTACACCTTC
CDR3aa: CASSQGGTGAGRLYGYTF

v_gene: TRBV15
j_gene: TRBJ2-5
abundance: -
d_gene: -
CDR3nt: TGTGCCACCAGCAGCATACAGCCGTTCCAAGAGACCCAGTACTTC
CDR3aa: CATSSIQPFQETQYF

v_gene: TRBV11-3
j_gene: TRBJ2-7
abundance: -
d_gene: -
CDR3nt: TGTGCCAGCAGCTTAGATCCAGGCCCCCCTTACGAGCAGTACTTC
CDR3aa: CASSLDPGPPYEQYF

v_gene: TRBV7-2
j_gene: TRBJ2-7
abundance: once
d_gene: -
CDR3nt: TGTGCCAGCAGCCTTCCGGGGGGCTGGTACGAGCAGTACTTC
CDR3aa: CASSLPGGWYEQYF

v_gene: TRBV7-2
j_gene: TRBJ2-2
abundance: -
d_gene: -
CDR3nt: TGTGCCAGCAGCTTCACAGCTTCGAACACCGGGGAGCTGTTTTTT
CDR3aa: CASSFTASNTGELFF

v_gene: TRBV27
j_gene: TRBJ1-6
abundance: -
d_gene: -
CDR3nt: TGTGCCAGCACTGGGAGTAGTAGTTCACCCCTCCACTTT
CDR3aa: CASTGSSSSPLHF

v_gene: TRBV6-5
j_gene: TRBJ1-3
abundance: few
d_gene: TRBD1
CDR3nt: TGTGCCAGCAGTTACTCACAGGGGGCCTCTGGAAACACCATATATTTT
CDR3aa: CASSYSQGASGNTIYF

v_gene: TRBV6-1
j_gene: TRBJ1-5
abundance: -
d_gene: -
CDR3nt: TGTGCCAGCAGAGAACAGGTCCCCCCGGCACCCCAGCATTTT
CDR3aa: CASREQVPPAPQHF

v_gene: TRBV4-3
j_gene: TRBJ1-2
abundance: -
d_gene: TRBD1
CDR3nt: TGCGCCAGCAGTCAAACAGGGGGCGAGGACTATGGCTACACCTTC
CDR3aa: CASSQTGGEDYGYTF

v_gene: TRBV4-3
j_gene: TRBJ1-2
abundance: -
d_gene: TRBD1
CDR3nt: TGCGCCAGCAGCCAAGAACGAGGACAGGCTTTTGGCTACACCTTC
CDR3aa: CASSQERGQAFGYTF

v_gene: TRBV5-6
j_gene: TRBJ1-1
abundance: -
d_gene: -
CDR3nt: TGTGCCAGCAGCTCTTTCCAGATAATGAACACTGAAGCTTTCTTT
CDR3aa: CASSSFQIMNTEAFF

v_gene: TRBV7-8
j_gene: TRBJ1-3
abundance: -
d_gene: TRBD1
CDR3nt: TGTGCCAGCAGCTCCCGGGACAGACAACTCTCTGGAAACACCATATATTTT
CDR3aa: CASSSRDRQLSGNTIYF

v_gene: TRBV4-3
j_gene: TRBJ2-1
abundance: -
d_gene: TRBD2
CDR3nt: TGCGCCAGCAGCCAAGGTGTGAGCGGGGGCTACAATGAGCAGTTCTTC
CDR3aa: CASSQGVSGGYNEQFF

v_gene: TRBV30
j_gene: TRBJ2-1
abundance: -
d_gene: TRBD1
CDR3nt: TGTGCCTGGAGTGGGGGGCAGGGGGTCAATGAGCAGTTCTTC
CDR3aa: CAWSGGQGVNEQFF

v_gene: TRBV15
j_gene: TRBJ2-1
abundance: once
d_gene: -
CDR3nt: TGTGCCACCAGCAGACCTGACAGCTACAATGAGCAGTTCTTC
CDR3aa: CATSRPDSYNEQFF

v_gene: TRBV9
j_gene: TRBJ2-7
abundance: -
d_gene: TRBD1
CDR3nt: TGTGCCAGCAGCGCCGGGACAGGGGTAACCTACGAGCAGTACTTC
CDR3aa: CASSAGTGVTYEQYF